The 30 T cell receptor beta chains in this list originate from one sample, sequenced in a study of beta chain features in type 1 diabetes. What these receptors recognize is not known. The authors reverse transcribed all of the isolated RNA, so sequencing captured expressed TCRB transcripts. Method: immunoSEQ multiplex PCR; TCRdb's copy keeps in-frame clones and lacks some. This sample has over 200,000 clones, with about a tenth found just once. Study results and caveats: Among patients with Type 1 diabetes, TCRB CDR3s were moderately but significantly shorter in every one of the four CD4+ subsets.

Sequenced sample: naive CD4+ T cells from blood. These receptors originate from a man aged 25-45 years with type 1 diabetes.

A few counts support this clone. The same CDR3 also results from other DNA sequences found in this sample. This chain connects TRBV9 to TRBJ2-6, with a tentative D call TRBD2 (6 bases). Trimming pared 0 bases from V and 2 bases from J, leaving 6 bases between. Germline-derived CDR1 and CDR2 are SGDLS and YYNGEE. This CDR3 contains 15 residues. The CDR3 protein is CASSVGGAGANVLTF. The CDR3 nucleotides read TGTGCCAGCAGCGTAGGCGGGGCTGGGGCCAACGTCCTGACTTTC.

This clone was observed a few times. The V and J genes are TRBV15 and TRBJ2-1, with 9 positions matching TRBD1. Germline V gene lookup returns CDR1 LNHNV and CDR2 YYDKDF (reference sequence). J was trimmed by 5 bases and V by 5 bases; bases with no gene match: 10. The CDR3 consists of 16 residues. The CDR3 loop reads CATSLPWTGDNNEQFF. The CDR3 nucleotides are TGTGCCACCAGCTTGCCTTGGACAGGGGATAACAATGAGCAGTTCTTC.

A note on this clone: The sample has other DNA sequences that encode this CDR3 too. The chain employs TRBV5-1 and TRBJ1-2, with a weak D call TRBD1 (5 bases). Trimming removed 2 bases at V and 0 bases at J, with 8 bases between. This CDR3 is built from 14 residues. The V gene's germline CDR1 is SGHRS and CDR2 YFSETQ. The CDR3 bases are TGCGCCAGCAGCTTAGACAGATCTAACTATGGCTACACCTTC. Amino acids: CASSLDRSNYGYTF.

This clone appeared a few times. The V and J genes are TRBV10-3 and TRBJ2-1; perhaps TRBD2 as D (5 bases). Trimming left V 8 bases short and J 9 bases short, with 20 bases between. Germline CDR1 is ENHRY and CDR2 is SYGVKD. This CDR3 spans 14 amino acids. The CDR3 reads CAIGRSRGGGEQFF. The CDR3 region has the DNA TGTGCCATCGGAAGGTCCCGCGGAGGAGGTGAGCAGTTCTTC.

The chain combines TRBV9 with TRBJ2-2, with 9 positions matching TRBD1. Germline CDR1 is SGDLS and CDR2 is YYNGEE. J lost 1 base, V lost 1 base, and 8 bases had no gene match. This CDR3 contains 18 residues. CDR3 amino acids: CASSVRGQGPRNTGELFF. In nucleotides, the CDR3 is TGTGCCAGCAGCGTAAGGGGACAGGGACCTCGGAACACCGGGGAGCTGTTTTTT.

CDR3 sequence reads: CASSRDRDRYEQYF. CDR3 nucleotide sequence: TGTGCCAGTAGTAGGGACAGGGACCGATACGAGCAGTACTTC. The J gene is TRBJ2-7, the V gene TRBV19, with 9 positions matching TRBD1. CDR3 size: 14 residues. Germline CDR1 reads LNHDA; CDR2 reads SQIVND (reference sequence). V was pared by 4 bases and J by 4 bases, with 5 bases of the junction left unmatched.

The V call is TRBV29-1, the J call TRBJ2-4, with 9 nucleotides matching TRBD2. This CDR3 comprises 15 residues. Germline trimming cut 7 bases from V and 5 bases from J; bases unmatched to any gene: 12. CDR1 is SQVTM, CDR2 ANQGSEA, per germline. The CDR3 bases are TGCAGCGCGGGGATGGCGGGGGGGCATGAAAACATTCAGTACTTC. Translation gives CSAGMAGGHENIQYF.

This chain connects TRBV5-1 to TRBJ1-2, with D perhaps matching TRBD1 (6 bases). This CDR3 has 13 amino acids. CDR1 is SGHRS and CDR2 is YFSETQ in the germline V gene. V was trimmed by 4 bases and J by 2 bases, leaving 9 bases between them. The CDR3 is CASSPDRNYGYTF. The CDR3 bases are TGCGCCAGCAGCCCGGACAGAAACTATGGCTACACCTTC.

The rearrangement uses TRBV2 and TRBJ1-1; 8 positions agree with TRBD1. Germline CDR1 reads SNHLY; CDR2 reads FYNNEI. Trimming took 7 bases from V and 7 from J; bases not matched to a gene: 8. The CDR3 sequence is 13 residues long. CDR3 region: CASTLEGQVEAFF. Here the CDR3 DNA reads TGTGCCAGCACCTTGGAGGGACAGGTTGAAGCTTTCTTT.

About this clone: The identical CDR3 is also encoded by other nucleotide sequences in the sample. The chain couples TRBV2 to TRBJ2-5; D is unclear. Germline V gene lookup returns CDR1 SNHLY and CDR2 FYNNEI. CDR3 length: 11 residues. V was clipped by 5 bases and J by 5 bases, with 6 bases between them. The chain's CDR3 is CASSPRETQYF. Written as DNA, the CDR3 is TGTGCCAGCAGTCCGAGGGAGACCCAGTACTTC.

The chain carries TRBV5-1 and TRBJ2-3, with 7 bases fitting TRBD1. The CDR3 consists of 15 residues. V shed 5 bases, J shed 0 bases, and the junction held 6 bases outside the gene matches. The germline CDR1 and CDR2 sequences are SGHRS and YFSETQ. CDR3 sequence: CASSGTAKSTDTQYF. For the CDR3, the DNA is TGCGCCAGCAGTGGGACAGCCAAGAGCACAGATACGCAGTATTTT.

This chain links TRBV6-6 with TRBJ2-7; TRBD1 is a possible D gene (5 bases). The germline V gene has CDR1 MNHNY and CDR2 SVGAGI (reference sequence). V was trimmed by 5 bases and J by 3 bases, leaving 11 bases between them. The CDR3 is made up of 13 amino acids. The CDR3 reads CASSRGLNYEQYF. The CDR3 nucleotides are TGTGCCAGCAGTAGGGGATTAAACTACGAGCAGTACTTC.

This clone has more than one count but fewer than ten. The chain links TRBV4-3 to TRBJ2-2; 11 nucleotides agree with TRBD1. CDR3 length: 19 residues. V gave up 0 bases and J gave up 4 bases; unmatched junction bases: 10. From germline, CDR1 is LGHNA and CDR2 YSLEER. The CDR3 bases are TGCGCCAGCAGCCAAGACCGGACAGGGGGCGCCGGGGGCACCGGGGAGCTGTTTTTT. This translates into CASSQDRTGGAGGTGELFF.

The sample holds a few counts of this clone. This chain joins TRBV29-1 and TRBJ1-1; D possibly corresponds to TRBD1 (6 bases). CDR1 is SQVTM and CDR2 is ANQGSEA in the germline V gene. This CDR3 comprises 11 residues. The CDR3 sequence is CRGATRTEAFF. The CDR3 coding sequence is TGCAGGGGGGCTACTAGGACTGAAGCTTTCTTT.

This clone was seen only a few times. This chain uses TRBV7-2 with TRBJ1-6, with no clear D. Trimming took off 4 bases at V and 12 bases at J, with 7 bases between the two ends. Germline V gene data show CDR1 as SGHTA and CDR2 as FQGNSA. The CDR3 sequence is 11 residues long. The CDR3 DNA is TGTGCCAGCAGCTCGTCTCTACCCCTCCACTTT. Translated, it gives CASSSSLPLHF.

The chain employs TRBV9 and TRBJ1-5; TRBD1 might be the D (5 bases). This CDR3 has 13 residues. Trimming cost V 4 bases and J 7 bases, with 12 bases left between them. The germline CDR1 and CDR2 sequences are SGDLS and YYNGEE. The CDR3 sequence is CASSISSGQPQHF. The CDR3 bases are TGTGCCAGCAGCATCTCGTCAGGGCAGCCCCAGCATTTT.

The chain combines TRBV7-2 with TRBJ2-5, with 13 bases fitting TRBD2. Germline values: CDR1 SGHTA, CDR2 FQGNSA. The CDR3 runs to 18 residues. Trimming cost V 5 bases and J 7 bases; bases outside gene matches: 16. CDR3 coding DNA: TGTGCCAGCAGCGTGACTAGCGGGGGGCCTCCCGGTCGCGGGACCCAGTACTTC. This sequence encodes CASSVTSGGPPGRGTQYF.

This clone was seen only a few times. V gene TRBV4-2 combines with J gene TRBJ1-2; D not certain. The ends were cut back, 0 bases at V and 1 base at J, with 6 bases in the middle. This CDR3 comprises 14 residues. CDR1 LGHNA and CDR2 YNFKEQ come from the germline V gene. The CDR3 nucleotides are TGTGCCAGCAGCCAAGAATACGGTAACTATGGCTACACCTTC. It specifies CASSQEYGNYGYTF.

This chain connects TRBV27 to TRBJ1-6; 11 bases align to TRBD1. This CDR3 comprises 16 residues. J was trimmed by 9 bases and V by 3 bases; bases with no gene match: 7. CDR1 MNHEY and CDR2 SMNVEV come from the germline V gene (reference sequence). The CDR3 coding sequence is TGTGCCAGCAGTTTCTCCGGGACAGGGGGAAGTTCACCCCTCCACTTT. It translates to CASSFSGTGGSSPLHF.

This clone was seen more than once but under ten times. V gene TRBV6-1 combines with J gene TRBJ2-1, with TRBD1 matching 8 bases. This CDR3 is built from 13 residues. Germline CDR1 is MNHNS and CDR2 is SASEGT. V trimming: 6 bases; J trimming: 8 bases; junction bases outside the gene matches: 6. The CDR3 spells CASRGQVKDEQFF. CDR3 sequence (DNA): TGTGCCAGCAGGGGACAGGTAAAGGATGAGCAGTTCTTC.

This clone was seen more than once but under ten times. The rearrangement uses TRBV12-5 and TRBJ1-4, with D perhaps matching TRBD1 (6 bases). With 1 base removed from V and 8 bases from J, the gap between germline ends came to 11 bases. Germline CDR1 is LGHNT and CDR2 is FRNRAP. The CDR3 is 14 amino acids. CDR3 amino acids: CASGLAGGLEKLFF. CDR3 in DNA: TGTGCTAGTGGTTTGGCGGGGGGCCTCGAAAAACTGTTTTTT.

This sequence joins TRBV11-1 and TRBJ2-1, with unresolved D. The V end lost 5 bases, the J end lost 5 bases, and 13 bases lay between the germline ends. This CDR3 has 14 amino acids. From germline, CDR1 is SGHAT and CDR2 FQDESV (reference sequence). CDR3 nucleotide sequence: TGTGCCAGCAGCGGTGCGACTGGAGACAATGAGCAGTTCTTC. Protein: CASSGATGDNEQFF.

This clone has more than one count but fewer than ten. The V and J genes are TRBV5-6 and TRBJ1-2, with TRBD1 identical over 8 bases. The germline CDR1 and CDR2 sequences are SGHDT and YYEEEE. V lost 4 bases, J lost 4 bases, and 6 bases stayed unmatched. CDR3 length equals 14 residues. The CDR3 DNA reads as TGTGCCAGCAGCATGGACAGGGCGGGCTATGGCTACACCTTC. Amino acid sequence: CASSMDRAGYGYTF.

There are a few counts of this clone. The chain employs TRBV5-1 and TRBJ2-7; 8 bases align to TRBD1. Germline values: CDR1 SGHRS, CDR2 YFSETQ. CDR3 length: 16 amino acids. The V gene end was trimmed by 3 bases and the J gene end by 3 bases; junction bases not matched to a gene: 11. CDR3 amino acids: CASSSGQGRASYEQYF. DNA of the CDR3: TGCGCCAGCAGCTCCGGACAGGGTAGGGCTAGCTACGAGCAGTACTTC.

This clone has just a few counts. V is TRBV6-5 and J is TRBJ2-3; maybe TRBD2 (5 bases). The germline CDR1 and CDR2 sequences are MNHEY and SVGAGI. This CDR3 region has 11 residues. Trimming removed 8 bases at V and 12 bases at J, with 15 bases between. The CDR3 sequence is CASGLSGRQYF. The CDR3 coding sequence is TGTGCCAGCGGACTTAGTGGGAGACAGTATTTT.

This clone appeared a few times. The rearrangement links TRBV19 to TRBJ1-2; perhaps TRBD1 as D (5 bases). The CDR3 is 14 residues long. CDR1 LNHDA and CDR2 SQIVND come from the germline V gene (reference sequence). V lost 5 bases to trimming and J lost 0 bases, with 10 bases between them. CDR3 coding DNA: TGTGCCAGTAGTCGACAGCGAGCTAACTATGGCTACACCTTC. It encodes CASSRQRANYGYTF.

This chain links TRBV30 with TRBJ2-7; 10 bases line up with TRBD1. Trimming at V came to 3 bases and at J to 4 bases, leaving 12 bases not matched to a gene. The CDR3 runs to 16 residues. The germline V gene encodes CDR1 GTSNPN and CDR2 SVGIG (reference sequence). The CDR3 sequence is CAWSTRRDRGFYEQYF. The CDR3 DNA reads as TGTGCCTGGAGCACCCGTAGGGACAGGGGATTTTACGAGCAGTACTTC.

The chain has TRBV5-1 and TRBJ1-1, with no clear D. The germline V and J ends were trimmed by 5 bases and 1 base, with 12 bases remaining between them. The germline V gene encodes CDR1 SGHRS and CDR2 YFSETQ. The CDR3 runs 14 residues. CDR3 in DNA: TGCGCCAGCAGTTCTACCGGGAGGAACACTGAAGCTTTCTTT. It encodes CASSSTGRNTEAFF. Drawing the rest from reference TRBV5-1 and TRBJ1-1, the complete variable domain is KAGVTQTPRYLIKTRGQQVTLSCSPISGHRSVSWYQQTPGQGLQFLFEYFSETQRNKGNFPGRFSGRQFSNSRSEMNVSTLELGDSALYLCASSSTGRNTEAFFGQGTRLTVV.

CDR3: CASSQAGGKLNEKLFF. The CDR3 region has the DNA TGTGCCAGCAGCCAAGCGGGGGGCAAGCTCAATGAAAAACTGTTTTTT. The chain has TRBV4-2 and TRBJ1-4, with a tentative D call TRBD1 (6 bases). The V gene's germline CDR1 is LGHNA and CDR2 YNFKEQ. This CDR3 region has 16 residues. V gave up 1 base and J gave up 5 bases, with 14 bases separating them.

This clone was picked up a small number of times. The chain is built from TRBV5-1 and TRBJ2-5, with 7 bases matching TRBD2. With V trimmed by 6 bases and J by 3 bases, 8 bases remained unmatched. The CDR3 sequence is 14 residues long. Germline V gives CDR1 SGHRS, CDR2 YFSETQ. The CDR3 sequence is CASTSAGTKETQYF. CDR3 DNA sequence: TGCGCCAGCACCTCGGCAGGGACTAAAGAGACCCAGTACTTC.